This passage covers 26 T cell receptor beta chains from one sample sequenced in a study of beta chain features in type 1 diabetes. Investigators reverse transcribed all isolated RNA, so they sequenced expressed TCRB transcripts. Profiled with immunoSEQ multiplex PCR; TCRdb holds only in-frame clones, not every one. The sample lists under 900,000 clones; roughly 15% were seen once. The sequenced sample was naive CD4+ T cells from blood. These receptors originate from a woman in her late teens or twenties in good health.

V gene TRBV18 combines with J gene TRBJ2-7; D uncertain. This CDR3 contains 15 residues. Germline-derived CDR1 and CDR2 are KGHSH and LQKENI. Trimming took off 2 bases at V and 2 bases at J, with 13 bases between the two ends. This CDR3 reads CASSPGQVSTYEQYF. The CDR3 nucleotides read TGTGCCAGCTCACCAGGGCAGGTATCTACCTACGAGCAGTACTTC.

The J gene is TRBJ2-1, the V gene TRBV11-1; 7 bases fit TRBD2. This CDR3 comprises 16 residues. The V gene's germline CDR1 is SGHAT and CDR2 FQDESV (reference sequence). V lost 5 bases and J lost 7; bases outside the gene matches: 14. CDR3 residues: CASSSGRLAVMNEQFF. CDR3 in DNA: TGTGCCAGCAGCAGTGGCCGCCTAGCGGTCATGAATGAGCAGTTCTTC.

The rearrangement links TRBV9 to TRBJ2-3; perhaps TRBD1 as D (6 bases). V lost 0 bases and J 4 bases, leaving 12 bases between the germline ends. This CDR3 is built from 15 residues. From germline, CDR1 is SGDLS and CDR2 YYNGEE. The CDR3 DNA follows: TGTGCCAGCAGCGTAGCACAGGGTACAGCAGATACGCAGTATTTT. This gives the protein CASSVAQGTADTQYF.

This clone was detected only a few times. This chain uses TRBV9 with TRBJ2-7; 8 nucleotides agree with TRBD2. The CDR3 extends over 15 amino acids. Trimming at V came to 3 bases and at J to 4 bases, leaving 9 bases not matched to a gene. Germline-derived CDR1 and CDR2 are SGDLS and YYNGEE. CDR3 nucleotides: TGTGCCAGCAGCGCCACCTCGACTAGCGCTTACGAGCAGTACTTC. Its protein product is CASSATSTSAYEQYF.

Details on this clone: A read error may account for a junction end that differs from germline. The J gene is TRBJ2-7, the V gene TRBV7-9; 8 positions match TRBD1. The V gene's germline CDR1 is SEHNR and CDR2 FQNEAQ (reference sequence). The CDR3 length is 12 residues. For the CDR3, the DNA is TGTGCCAGCAGTCGGCCCCGACAGGGGCCAGTCTTC. It specifies CASSRPRQGPVF.

The rearrangement uses TRBV7-2 and TRBJ1-5; D is unclear. With 5 bases removed from V and 0 bases from J, the gap between germline ends came to 5 bases. The germline gives CDR1 SGHTA, CDR2 FQGNSA. The CDR3 runs to 13 residues. CDR3 bases: TGTGCCAGCAGCACACGTAGCAATCAGCCCCAGCATTTT. Its translation is CASSTRSNQPQHF.

This clone was counted a few times. This chain joins TRBV5-4 and TRBJ2-1; no clear D. The CDR3 runs to 14 residues. Trimming left V 4 bases short and J 0 bases short, with 8 bases between. CDR1 SGHNT and CDR2 YYREEE come from the germline V gene (reference sequence). Here the CDR3 DNA reads TGTGCCAGCAGCCCCCCCAGCTCCTACAATGAGCAGTTCTTC. It specifies CASSPPSSYNEQFF.

The chain recombines TRBV19 with TRBJ2-2; D is unclear. The CDR3 covers 11 residues. Trimming shortened V by 4 bases and J by 3 bases, and 0 bases separated the two germline ends. Germline V gene data show CDR1 as LNHDA and CDR2 as SQIVND (reference sequence). Here the CDR3 DNA reads TGTGCCAGTAGTAACACCGGGGAGCTGTTTTTT. Translated: CASSNTGELFF.

This clone was counted only a few times. The same CDR3 arises from other DNA sequences in this sample as well. This sequence joins TRBV11-1 and TRBJ1-1; possibly TRBD1 for D (5 bases). Germline CDR1 reads SGHAT; CDR2 reads FQDESV (reference sequence). The CDR3 spans 14 residues. Trimming removed 3 bases at V and 1 base at J, with 9 bases between. The CDR3: CASSFGQGNTEAFF. The DNA of the CDR3 is TGTGCCAGCAGCTTCGGTCAGGGGAACACTGAAGCTTTCTTT.

V and J are TRBV7-9 and TRBJ2-5; TRBD2 is a possible D gene (5 bases). This CDR3 spans 14 amino acids. The ends were cut back, 5 bases at V and 0 bases at J, with 10 bases in the middle. The germline V gene has CDR1 SEHNR and CDR2 FQNEAQ (reference sequence). CDR3 residues: CASSQRSYQETQYF. The CDR3 DNA follows: TGTGCCAGCAGCCAGCGGAGTTACCAAGAGACCCAGTACTTC.

This clone appeared a few times. V and J are TRBV7-2 and TRBJ1-1; D remains ambiguous. CDR1 is SGHTA and CDR2 is FQGNSA in the germline V gene. V shed 2 bases and J shed 0 bases, with 16 bases lying between them. The CDR3 extends over 17 amino acids. Here the CDR3 DNA reads TGTGCCAGCAGCTTATCTCTCACGAGCTACATGAACACTGAAGCTTTCTTT. It specifies CASSLSLTSYMNTEAFF.

There are a few counts of this clone. The V gene is TRBV7-3, the J gene TRBJ2-1, with 15 bases identical to TRBD2. Trimming at V came to 5 bases and at J to 6 bases, leaving 2 bases not matched to a gene. The germline CDR1 and CDR2 sequences are SGHTA and FQGTGA. There are 15 residues in the CDR3. The CDR3 protein is CASSRGLAGGNEQFF. The CDR3 DNA is TGTGCCAGCAGCCGGGGACTAGCGGGAGGCAATGAGCAGTTCTTC.

The V call is TRBV28, the J call TRBJ2-5; D is unresolved. Looked up from germline, CDR1 is MDHEN and CDR2 is SYDVKM. V dropped 6 bases and J dropped 5 bases, with 10 bases sitting between them. The CDR3 length is 12 residues. Here the CDR3 DNA reads TGTGCCAGCAGGACAAGTACGGAGACCCAGTACTTC. The encoded protein is CASRTSTETQYF. The full variable domain, in which reference TRBV28 and TRBJ2-5 provide the parts outside the CDR3, is DVKVTQSSRYLVKRTGEKVFLECVQDMDHENMFWYRQDPGLGLRLIYFSYDVKMKEKGDIPEGYSVSREKKERFSLILESASTNQTSMYLCASRTSTETQYFGPGTRLLVL.

This clone was seen more than once but under ten times. The V gene is TRBV2, the J gene TRBJ2-7; 7 bases map to TRBD1. This CDR3 is 13 amino acids long. J lost 2 bases, V lost 10 bases, and 8 bases had no gene match. Germline V gives CDR1 SNHLY, CDR2 FYNNEI. In DNA form, the CDR3 reads TGTGCCACAGGACAGGTTCCCGCCTACGAGCAGTACTTC. Translated: CATGQVPAYEQYF.

DNA for the CDR3: TGTGCCAGCAGCTTAAATACCGGGACAGGGAATGGCTACACCTTC. As protein: CASSLNTGTGNGYTF. This chain joins TRBV5-4 and TRBJ1-2; 9 bases agree with TRBD1. This CDR3 has 15 amino acids. CDR1 and CDR2 (germline): SGHNT, YYREEE (reference sequence). With V trimmed by 2 bases and J by 6 bases, 8 bases remained unmatched.

This clone has more than one count but fewer than ten. The rearrangement uses TRBV6-5 and TRBJ2-7; no clear D. There are 14 residues in the CDR3. The germline V gene encodes CDR1 MNHEY and CDR2 SVGAGI. V lost 6 bases and J 3 bases, leaving 15 bases between the germline ends. DNA for the CDR3: TGTGCCAGCAGCCCCACCGGAACGGGCTACGAGCAGTACTTC. It yields the protein CASSPTGTGYEQYF.

This clone has just a few counts. This chain joins TRBV5-1 and TRBJ1-5; D is ambiguous. Germline V CDR1 and CDR2: SGHRS, YFSETQ. V gave up 4 bases and J gave up 9 bases, with 20 bases separating them. The CDR3 is made up of 15 amino acids. The CDR3 sequence is CASSPTTGNHMPQHF. In DNA, the CDR3 is TGCGCCAGCAGCCCCACAACCGGGAACCATATGCCCCAGCATTTT.

This clone came up a few times. The gene calls are TRBV7-9 and TRBJ2-1, with 14 bases identical to TRBD2. V was clipped by 7 bases and J by 2 bases; unmatched bases: 4. Per germline, CDR1 SEHNR and CDR2 FQNEAQ (reference sequence). CDR3 length equals 16 residues. CDR3 DNA: TGTGCCAGCAAGACTAGCGGGAGGGGAGCCTACAATGAGCAGTTCTTC. This encodes CASKTSGRGAYNEQFF.

This clone was detected a few times. The chain uses TRBV14 and TRBJ2-1; 10 bases agree with TRBD2. CDR1 and CDR2 from the germline V gene are SGHDN and FVKESK. J was trimmed by 7 bases and V by 3 bases; bases with no gene match: 18. This CDR3 has 19 residues. Here the CDR3 DNA reads TGTGCCAGCAGCCAGGATTGGCTAGCGGGAGTGGTTCCCTGGAATGAGCAGTTCTTC. Protein: CASSQDWLAGVVPWNEQFF.

The chain has TRBV6-1 and TRBJ2-7; weak D call: TRBD1 (6 bases). This CDR3 is built from 13 residues. The V end lost 7 bases, the J end lost 0 bases, and 10 bases lay between the germline ends. Germline assignment: CDR1 MNHNS and CDR2 SASEGT. The CDR3 sequence is CASNRGISYEQYF. CDR3 sequence (DNA): TGTGCCAGCAATAGGGGGATCTCCTACGAGCAGTACTTC.

This clone has just a few counts. This same CDR3 is encoded by further DNA sequences in the sample. V and J are TRBV21-1 and TRBJ2-5; the D segment call TRBD2 is taken from the table without a DNA check. TRBV21-1 is an annotated pseudogene. The CDR3 runs to 14 residues. The CDR3: CASSRTGLTETQYF. The DNA of the CDR3 is TGTGCCAGCAGCCGGACGGGGTTGACGGAGACCCAGTACTTC.

The chain employs TRBV11-3 and TRBJ2-3, with TRBD2 matching 7 bases. The CDR3 length is 15 residues. Germline V gene lookup returns CDR1 SGHNT and CDR2 YENEEA. After removal of 5 bases from V and 3 bases from J, the junction contained 8 bases not matched to a gene. This CDR3 reads CASSPNSGTTDTQYF. CDR3 nucleotide sequence: TGTGCCAGCAGCCCCAACAGCGGGACTACAGATACGCAGTATTTT.

V gene TRBV4-3 combines with J gene TRBJ2-5; 8 bases map to TRBD2. TRBJ2-7 explains the end of the DNA better; the J call may be wrong. CDR1 LGHNA and CDR2 YSLEER come from the germline V gene. CDR3 length: 14 residues. CDR3 protein: CASSQASGLGEQYF. CDR3 nucleotide sequence: TGCGCCAGCAGCCAAGCCTCGGGACTAGGCGAGCAGTACTTC.

The genes are TRBV18 and TRBJ2-5; TRBD1 might be the D (6 bases). This CDR3 is 15 amino acids long. Germline CDR1 and CDR2: KGHSH and LQKENI. V was clipped by 3 bases and J by 3 bases, with 14 bases between them. The CDR3 bases are TGTGCCAGCTCACCCACGACAGGTGCCGAAGAGACCCAGTACTTC. Protein sequence: CASSPTTGAEETQYF.

The chain combines TRBV13 with TRBJ2-1, with TRBD2 matching 10 bases. The V gene end was trimmed by 5 bases and the J gene end by 7 bases; junction bases not matched to a gene: 11. The CDR3 contains 16 residues. Germline V gene lookup returns CDR1 PRHDT and CDR2 FYEKMQ (reference sequence). The CDR3 loop reads CASSDRPTSGYNEQFF. The CDR3 DNA is TGTGCCAGCAGCGACCGCCCGACTAGCGGGTATAATGAGCAGTTCTTC.

The chain joins TRBV27 to TRBJ2-2; D is unresolved. V dropped 4 bases and J dropped 3 bases, with 3 bases sitting between them. The CDR3 contains 12 residues. CDR1 is MNHEY and CDR2 is SMNVEV in the germline V gene (reference sequence). The CDR3 reads CASSSYTGELFF. In DNA, the CDR3 is TGTGCCAGCAGTTCTTACACCGGGGAGCTGTTTTTT.